This is a list of T cell receptor beta chains from one sample in a study of blood T cell repertoires in COVID-19. TCRdb's table, derived via immunoSEQ multiplex PCR, lists solely in-frame clones and lacks some. This sample carries about 130,000 clones, approximately 90% of them seen once, and the ten largest clones take around 4.2%. The sequencing input was PBMCs or T cells enriched from blood (not recorded which). These TCRs come from a man aged 50 to 59 who had recovered from COVID-19. CDR3s include the opening cysteine and the closing phenylalanine or tryptophan. A D gene is named only where the DNA matches it firmly. Clone size appears in some rows only: once, few, many, or a class for an expanded clone.

.	TRBV3-1/TRBV3-2	TRBJ2-7	TRBD2	TGTGCCAGCAGCTGGTCCGGGACTAGCGGACTCGAGCAGTACTTC	CASSWSGTSGLEQYF
.	TRBV4-3	TRBJ2-1	.	TGCGCCAGCAGCCAACAGAGCGGGCTCTCCTACAATGAGCAGTTCTTC	CASSQQSGLSYNEQFF
.	TRBV3-1/TRBV3-2	TRBJ1-1	.	TGTGCCAGCAGACAGGGTGGGTTGAACACTGAAGCTTTCTTT	CASRQGGLNTEAFF
few	TRBV7-9	TRBJ1-4	.	TGTGCCAGCAGCTTAGCCGAACAGAATGAAAAACTGTTTTTT	CASSLAEQNEKLFF
.	TRBV5-1	TRBJ1-1	.	TGCGCCAGCAGCTTGGTACAGGGCGACACTGAAGCTTTCTTT	CASSLVQGDTEAFF
.	TRBV28	TRBJ2-1	TRBD2	TGTGCCAGCAGTTCCGCGGGACTAGCGGGGGGCTTCTCCTACAATGAGCAGTTCTTC	CASSSAGLAGGFSYNEQFF
.	TRBV7-9	TRBJ1-1	.	TGTGCCAGCAGCAGAACCCTAGCGTTTTCCGAACCCGAAGCTTTCTTT	CASSRTLAFSEPEAFF
.	TRBV7-3	TRBJ1-1	.	TGTGCCAGCAGTTCAGGGGTTGACACTGAAGCTTTCTTT	CASSSGVDTEAFF
.	TRBV3-1/TRBV3-2	TRBJ2-1	TRBD1	TGTGCCAGCAGCCAGAGCCTTAGACAGGGGCTTGGGCAGTTCTTC	CASSQSLRQGLGQFF
.	TRBV9	TRBJ1-3	.	TGTGCCAGCAGCCCCCTCCAGTTGGGAAACACCATATATTTT	CASSPLQLGNTIYF
.	TRBV3-1/TRBV3-2	TRBJ1-5	.	TGTGCCAGCAGCCAAGGGTGGGCAGCTAGCAATCAGCCCCAGCATTTT	CASSQGWAASNQPQHF
.	TRBV5-5	TRBJ2-7	.	TGTGCCAGCAGCTTGGAAGGGGTGTACGAGCAGTACTTC	CASSLEGVYEQYF
.	TRBV9	TRBJ1-2	.	TGTGCCAGCGCCTTATCAGTTGGGGGGGCCTATGGCTACACCTTC	CASALSVGGAYGYTF
.	TRBV28	TRBJ1-5	.	TGTGCCAGCAGTTCTGGCGGCTTTCAGAATCAGCCCCAGCATTTT	CASSSGGFQNQPQHF
.	TRBV3-1/TRBV3-2	TRBJ1-2	.	TGTGCCAGCAGCCAAGATGGGAGGGTCCGCGGCTACACCTTC	CASSQDGRVRGYTF
few	TRBV29-1	TRBJ2-4	.	TGCAGCGTTGTTCTAGGGGCAGGGGCCAACATTCAGTACTTC	CSVVLGAGANIQYF
.	TRBV10-3	TRBJ2-7	TRBD2	TGTGCCATCAGTGAGCAGACTAGCGGAGTCGACGAGCAGTACTTC	CAISEQTSGVDEQYF
once	TRBV5-5	TRBJ2-3	TRBD2	TGTGCCAGCAGCATCGAACTAGCGGGGGAGCTAAAGTTATATACGCAGTATTTT	CASSIELAGELKLYTQYF
.	TRBV12-5	TRBJ1-1	.	TGTGCTAGTGGTCCCCGCCAGGGGAGGGGGGCTTTCTTT	CASGPRQGRGAFF
.	TRBV28	TRBJ2-5	TRBD1	TGTGCCAGCAGTCTCCCAGGCCCGACAGGGCAAGAGACCCAGTACTTC	CASSLPGPTGQETQYF
once	TRBV7-3	TRBJ2-5	.	TGTGCCAGCAGCATAGGCCTAGCGACGCAAGAGACCCAGTACTTC	CASSIGLATQETQYF
.	TRBV6-5	TRBJ2-1	TRBD2	TGTGCCAGTTGGCTAGCGGGGGGCTCAAATGAGCAGTTCTTC	CASWLAGGSNEQFF
few	TRBV28	TRBJ2-1	.	TGTGCCAGCAGTTTAGCCCTAACAGGGAAATACGGCAATGAGCAGTTCTTC	CASSLALTGKYGNEQFF
.	TRBV27	TRBJ2-7	TRBD2	TGTGCCAGTATAATCCCTAGCGGGAGAACCAACGAGCAGTACTTC	CASIIPSGRTNEQYF